This T cell receptor beta chain stems from a study of cytomegalovirus exposure and HLA in healthy donors. Regarding the study as a whole: Under in vitro conditions, a few CMV-associated chains were confirmed as specific for CMV antigens.

Trimming cost V 1 base and J 7 bases; bases outside gene matches: 8. The germline gives CDR1 SQVTM, CDR2 ANQGSEA. This CDR3 contains 15 residues. Using immunoSEQ multiplex PCR, the repertoire was profiled, and TCRdb retains in-frame clones only, with some absent. The table records approximately 65,000 clones, just over 95% of them present only once. Details on this clone: The antigen remains unidentified.

The approximately 120-subject validation cohort, separate from the approximately 670-subject first cohort, included the donors. This chain links TRBV29-1 with TRBJ2-1, with TRBD2 matching over 9 bases. The receptor's source is a young woman in good health and CMV-seropositive. The sequencing sample was made of PBMCs. In DNA form, the CDR3 reads TGCAGCGTTGAAGGGATAGCGGGAGCAGGGAATGAGCAGTTCTTC. Its translation: CSVEGIAGAGNEQFF.